These T cell receptor beta chains were read from a single sample in a study of blood T cell repertoires in COVID-19. Sequenced by immunoSEQ multiplex PCR; TCRdb stores in-frame clones only, minus some. The table includes about 75,000 clones, more than 75% detected once. The sample consisted of peripheral blood. The receptors here all came from a human donor in a cohort sampled during active COVID-19. Both conserved end residues are part of each CDR3. The D gene is left open where the match is weak. Where a row states a size, it is once, few, many or the class of an expanded clone; other rows omit it.

NA,TRBJ1-2,NA,TRBV2,CASRQGQQGYGYTF,TGTGCCAGCCGTCAGGGGCAACAGGGTTATGGCTACACCTTC
NA,TRBJ2-7,NA,TRBV29-1,CSVGPRLNFYEQYF,TGCAGCGTGGGCCCTCGACTTAACTTCTACGAGCAGTACTTC
NA,TRBJ1-1,NA,TRBV28,CASSFRLGAGDTEAFF,TGTGCCAGCAGTTTCCGTTTGGGGGCGGGAGACACTGAAGCTTTCTTT
NA,TRBJ2-4,TRBD1,TRBV6-1,CASSERDRNIQYF,TGTGCCAGCAGTGAAAGGGACAGAAACATTCAGTACTTC
NA,TRBJ1-2,TRBD1,TRBV6-6,CASSYGTANYGYTF,TGTGCCAGCAGTTACGGGACAGCTAACTATGGCTACACCTTC
NA,TRBJ2-3,TRBD1,TRBV28,CASSSGQQTQYF,TGTGCCAGCAGTTCGGGACAGCAAACGCAGTATTTT
NA,TRBJ1-1,NA,TRBV6-2/TRBV6-3,CASSESTGMGTEAFF,TGTGCCAGCAGTGAGAGCACAGGGATGGGGACTGAAGCTTTCTTT
NA,TRBJ2-7,TRBD1,TRBV29-1,CSAGQAYEQYF,TGCAGCGCTGGACAGGCCTACGAGCAGTACTTC
NA,TRBJ1-5,NA,TRBV5-6,CASSLSRGRVGNQPQHF,TGTGCCAGCAGCTTGTCCAGGGGAAGGGTAGGCAATCAGCCCCAGCATTTT
NA,TRBJ2-7,NA,TRBV10-3,CAISESNGNEQYF,TGTGCCATCAGTGAGTCGAACGGGAACGAGCAGTACTTC
NA,TRBJ2-3,NA,TRBV6-5,CASTDSRFGTDTQYF,TGTGCCAGCACCGATTCTAGATTTGGCACAGATACGCAGTATTTT
NA,TRBJ2-1,TRBD2,TRBV28,CASSSEGLAAFSSYNEQFF,TGTGCCAGCAGTTCGGAGGGACTAGCGGCCTTTAGCTCCTACAATGAGCAGTTCTTC
NA,TRBJ2-4,NA,TRBV27,CASSSTSGLQRAFELAKNIQYF,TGTGCCAGCAGTTCGACGAGCGGTCTCCAAAGAGCCTTCGAGCTAGCCAAAAACATTCAGTACTTC
once,TRBJ2-3,TRBD1,TRBV4-1,CASSQSGTRGTDTQYF,TGCGCCAGCAGCCAGTCGGGGACCAGGGGGACAGATACGCAGTATTTT
NA,TRBJ2-7,NA,TRBV21-1,CASSSFREGRSEQYF,TGTGCCAGCAGCTCCTTTAGGGAGGGAAGGAGCGAGCAGTACTTC
few,TRBJ1-6,NA,TRBV7-2,CASSLDTVYNSPLHF,TGTGCCAGCAGCTTAGACACAGTCTATAATTCACCCCTCCACTTT
NA,TRBJ2-3,NA,TRBV6-1,CASSDRRVSDTQYF,TGTGCCAGCAGTGACCGCCGGGTCAGTGACACGCAGTATTTT
NA,TRBJ1-5,TRBD1,TRBV7-2,CASSYGQGANQPQHF,TGTGCCAGCAGCTACGGACAGGGGGCAAATCAGCCCCAGCATTTT
NA,TRBJ2-3,TRBD2,TRBV2,CASSQRGRTGDTQYF,TGTGCCAGCAGCCAGCGGGGGAGAACGGGAGATACGCAGTATTTT
NA,TRBJ2-6,TRBD1,TRBV10-3,CAISPAGTGSSGANVLTF,TGTGCCATCTCCCCTGCCGGGACAGGGAGCTCTGGGGCCAACGTCCTGACTTTC
NA,TRBJ1-1,NA,TRBV20-1,CSASRTAPFEAFF,TGCAGTGCTAGTCGTACAGCTCCCTTTGAAGCTTTCTTT
NA,TRBJ2-1,NA,TRBV29-1,CSVDLGGTLYNEQFF,TGCAGCGTTGACTTGGGGGGAACATTATACAATGAGCAGTTCTTC
NA,TRBJ1-5,NA,TRBV4-1,CASSPHSNQPQHF,TGCGCCAGCAGCCCACATAGCAATCAGCCCCAGCATTTT
NA,TRBJ1-1,NA,TRBV2,CASSQDGGGTEAFF,TGTGCCAGCAGTCAGGACGGGGGGGGCACTGAAGCTTTCTTT
NA,TRBJ1-2,NA,TRBV6-5,CASSYSGGRSYGYTF,TGTGCCAGCAGTTACTCCGGCGGCCGCTCGTATGGCTACACCTTC
NA,TRBJ2-3,NA,TRBV19,CASSILGRGSDTQYF,TGTGCCAGTAGTATCCTAGGACGGGGGTCAGATACGCAGTATTTT
NA,TRBJ2-5,TRBD2,TRBV14,CASSQLSGRGEETQYF,TGTGCCAGCAGCCAATTAAGCGGGAGGGGTGAAGAGACCCAGTACTTC
NA,TRBJ2-2,TRBD2,TRBV5-1,CASSMTSGRFGTGELFF,TGCGCCAGCAGCATGACTAGCGGGAGGTTTGGGACCGGGGAGCTGTTTTTT
NA,TRBJ1-1,NA,TRBV18,CASSPDRMNTEAFF,TGTGCCAGCTCACCAGACAGGATGAACACTGAAGCTTTCTTT
NA,TRBJ2-2,NA,TRBV5-1,CASSFGELYTGELFF,TGCGCCAGCAGCTTCGGGGAACTTTACACCGGGGAGCTGTTTTTT
NA,TRBJ2-7,TRBD2,TRBV7-9,CASSFDLSGTNYEQYF,TGTGCCAGCAGCTTTGATTTGAGCGGGACCAACTACGAGCAGTACTTC
NA,TRBJ2-7,TRBD2,TRBV2,CASSVGGSTHEQYF,TGTGCCAGCAGTGTGGGCGGGAGTACCCACGAGCAGTACTTC
NA,TRBJ2-2,NA,TRBV19,CASSILGASTGELFF,TGTGCCAGTAGTATCCTGGGGGCTAGCACCGGGGAGCTGTTTTTT
NA,TRBJ2-1,TRBD2,TRBV6-5,CASSLTSGAYNEQFF,TGTGCCAGCAGTTTGACTAGCGGAGCCTACAATGAGCAGTTCTTC
NA,TRBJ2-1,NA,TRBV7-3,CASSQRSGEQFF,TGTGCCAGCAGCCAACGTAGCGGCGAGCAGTTCTTC
NA,TRBJ2-5,TRBD2,TRBV11-2,CASSSRLAAGETQYF,TGTGCCAGCAGCTCCAGACTAGCGGCCGGGGAGACCCAGTACTTC
NA,TRBJ2-1,TRBD2,TRBV27,CASSLTSGTNNEQFF,TGTGCCAGCAGTTTAACGAGCGGGACCAACAATGAGCAGTTCTTC
NA,TRBJ2-2,TRBD1,TRBV2,CASTTSLNRDRYTGELFF,TGTGCCAGCACAACCTCCCTGAACCGGGACAGATACACCGGGGAGCTGTTTTTT
NA,TRBJ2-7,NA,TRBV5-1,CASSKERSYEQYF,TGCGCCAGCAGCAAAGAGAGGAGCTACGAGCAGTACTTC
few,TRBJ2-1,TRBD1,TRBV6-4,CASSDGTRTGYRFF,TGTGCCAGCAGTGACGGCACACGGACAGGGTATCGGTTCTTC
NA,TRBJ2-7,TRBD2,TRBV5-1,CASSLAAGGIYEQYF,TGCGCCAGCAGCTTGGCCGCGGGGGGGATCTACGAGCAGTACTTC
NA,TRBJ1-4,NA,TRBV5-1,CASSPQGPNEKLFF,TGCGCCAGCAGCCCACAGGGCCCTAATGAAAAACTGTTTTTT
NA,TRBJ2-1,TRBD1,TRBV27,CASTAGTGVEQFF,TGTGCCAGCACCGCCGGGACAGGGGTTGAGCAGTTCTTC
once,TRBJ2-5,NA,TRBV7-9,CASSSSWQEGQETQYF,TGTGCCAGCAGCTCCTCCTGGCAGGAAGGCCAAGAGACCCAGTACTTC
NA,TRBJ2-2,NA,TRBV19,CASSIDGSANTGELFF,TGTGCCAGTAGTATAGATGGTAGCGCGAACACCGGGGAGCTGTTTTTT
NA,TRBJ2-7,TRBD2,TRBV6-5,CASSYMTSGRSYEQYF,TGTGCCAGCAGTTACATGACTAGCGGGAGATCCTACGAGCAGTACTTC
NA,TRBJ1-1,NA,TRBV28,CASGREAFF,TGTGCCAGCGGGAGGGAAGCTTTCTTT
NA,TRBJ2-7,NA,TRBV2,CASSDRVSAYEQYF,TGTGCCAGCAGTGATCGCGTTAGCGCCTACGAGCAGTACTTC
NA,TRBJ2-3,NA,TRBV5-4,CASSFSYAADTQYF,TGTGCCAGCAGCTTCTCATATGCGGCAGATACGCAGTATTTT
NA,TRBJ2-7,TRBD1,TRBV19,CASSINRGYEQYF,TGTGCCAGTAGTATTAACAGGGGGTACGAGCAGTACTTC